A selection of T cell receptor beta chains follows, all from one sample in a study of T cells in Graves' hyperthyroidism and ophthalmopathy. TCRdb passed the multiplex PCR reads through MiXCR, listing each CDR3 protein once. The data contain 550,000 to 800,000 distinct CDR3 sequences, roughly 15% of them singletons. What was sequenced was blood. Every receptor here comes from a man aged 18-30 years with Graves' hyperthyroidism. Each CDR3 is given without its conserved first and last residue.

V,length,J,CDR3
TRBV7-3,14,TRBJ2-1,ASSSKTGVMYNEQF
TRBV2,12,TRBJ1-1,ASSNDRAATEAF
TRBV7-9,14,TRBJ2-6,ASSRTGGAGANVLT
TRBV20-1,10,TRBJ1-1,SALGANTEAF
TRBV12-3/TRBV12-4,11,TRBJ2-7,ASRGDEAYEQY
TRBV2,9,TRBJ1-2,ASRARSGYT
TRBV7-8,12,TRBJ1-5,ASSPKGGDQPQH
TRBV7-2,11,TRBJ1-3,ASSLRVGNTIY
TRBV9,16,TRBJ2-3,ASSANGLAGAGKDTQY
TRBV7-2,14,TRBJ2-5,ASSLSLGHYQETQY
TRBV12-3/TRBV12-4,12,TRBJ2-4,ASTFSSPANIQY
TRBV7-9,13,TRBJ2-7,ASSHPRGSTGQQY
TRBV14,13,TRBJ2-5,ASSHPLGGQETQY
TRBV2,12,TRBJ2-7,ASSEGLRAYEQY
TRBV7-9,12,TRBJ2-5,ASSPFGSQETQY
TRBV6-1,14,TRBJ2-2,ASSELRGGNTGELF
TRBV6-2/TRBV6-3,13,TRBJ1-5,ASSLLVADNQPQH
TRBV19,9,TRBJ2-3,ASTSDDTQY
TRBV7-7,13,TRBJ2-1,ASSPGLRSYNEQF
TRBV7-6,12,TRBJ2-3,ASSLRGSKDTQY
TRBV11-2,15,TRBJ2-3,ASSLPGGGGAKDTQY
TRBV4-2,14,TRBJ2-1,ASNPARTSSYNEQF
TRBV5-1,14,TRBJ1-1,ASSLRDRGINTEAF
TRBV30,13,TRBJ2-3,AWSKSGGAGDTQY
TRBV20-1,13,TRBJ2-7,SASVSGRGSYEQY
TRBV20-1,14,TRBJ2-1,SARDASSGNYNEQF
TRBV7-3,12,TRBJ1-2,ASSLDRSGYGYT
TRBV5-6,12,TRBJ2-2,ASSLVDNTGELF
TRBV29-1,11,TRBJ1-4,SAWTGRNEKLF
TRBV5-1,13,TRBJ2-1,ASSLVGEGYNEQF
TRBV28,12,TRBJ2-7,ASTPVYSSYEQY
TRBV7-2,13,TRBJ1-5,ASSPGQGGQQPQH
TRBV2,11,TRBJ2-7,ASRGLAAYEQY
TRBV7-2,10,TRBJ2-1,ASSFTGGEQF
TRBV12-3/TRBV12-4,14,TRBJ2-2,ASSPATAENTGELF
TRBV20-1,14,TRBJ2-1,SAPSAGPSSYNEQF
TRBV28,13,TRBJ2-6,ASGGPPSGANVLT
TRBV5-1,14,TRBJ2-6,ASSLGTNSGANVLT
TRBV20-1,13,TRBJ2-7,SARHRGRTPHEQY
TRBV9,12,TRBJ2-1,ASSPGTTSGEQF
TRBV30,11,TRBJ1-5,AWSLGQYQPQH
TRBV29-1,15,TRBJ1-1,SVEDLNGGQWGAEAF
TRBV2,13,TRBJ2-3,ASSEDSPSLDTQY
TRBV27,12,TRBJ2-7,ASSLAGATLEQY
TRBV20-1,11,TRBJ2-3,SAPGLATDTQY
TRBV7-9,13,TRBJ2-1,ASSWIGTTPGEQF
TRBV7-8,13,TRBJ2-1,ASTPLTSGKGEQF
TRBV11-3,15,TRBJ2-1,ASSYPSGGGGLDEQF
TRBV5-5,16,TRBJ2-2,ASSLTKGSGRSTGELF
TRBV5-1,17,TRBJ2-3,ASSFPEVGLAGNTDTQY
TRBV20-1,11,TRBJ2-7,SARWGGTYEQY
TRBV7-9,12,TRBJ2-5,ASSLGRGGETQY
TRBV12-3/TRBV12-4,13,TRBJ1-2,ASSLTPATNYGYT
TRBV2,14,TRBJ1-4,ASSETPGQDNEKLF
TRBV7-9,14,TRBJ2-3,ASSLLAVASTDTQY
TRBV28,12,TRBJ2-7,ASSFSPDIVEQY
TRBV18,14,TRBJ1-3,ASSQARQAGGNTIY
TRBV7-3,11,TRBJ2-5,ASSSGTLATQY
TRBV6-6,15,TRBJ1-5,ASSYSQTGILHQPQH